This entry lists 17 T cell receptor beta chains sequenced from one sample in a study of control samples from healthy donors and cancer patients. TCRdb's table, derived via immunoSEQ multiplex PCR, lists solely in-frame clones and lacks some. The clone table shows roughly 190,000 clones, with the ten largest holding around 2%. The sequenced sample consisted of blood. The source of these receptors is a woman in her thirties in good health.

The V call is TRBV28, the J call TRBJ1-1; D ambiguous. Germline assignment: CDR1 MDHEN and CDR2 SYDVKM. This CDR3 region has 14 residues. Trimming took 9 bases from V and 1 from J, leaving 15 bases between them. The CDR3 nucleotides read TGTGCCAGTGGGGAGATGGCCGGGAACACTGAAGCTTTCTTT. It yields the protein CASGEMAGNTEAFF.

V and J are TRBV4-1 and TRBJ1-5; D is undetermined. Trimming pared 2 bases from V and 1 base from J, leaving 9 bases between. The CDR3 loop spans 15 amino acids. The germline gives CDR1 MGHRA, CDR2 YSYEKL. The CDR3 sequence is CASSQTGLSNQPQHF. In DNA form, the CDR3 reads TGCGCCAGCAGCCAAACGGGATTAAGCAATCAGCCCCAGCATTTT.

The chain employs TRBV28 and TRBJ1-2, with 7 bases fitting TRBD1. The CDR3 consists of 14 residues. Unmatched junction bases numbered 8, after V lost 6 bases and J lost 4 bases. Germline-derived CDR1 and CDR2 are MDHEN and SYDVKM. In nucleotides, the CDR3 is TGTGCCAGCAGAACAGGGGCCCTCCCCTATGGCTACACCTTC. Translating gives CASRTGALPYGYTF.

CDR3 residues: CASRAVGGETQYF. DNA of the CDR3: TGTGCCAGCAGAGCGGTGGGAGGGGAGACCCAGTACTTC. The V call is TRBV27, the J call TRBJ2-5; 7 positions agree with TRBD2. Germline values: CDR1 MNHEY, CDR2 SMNVEV (reference sequence). This CDR3 has 13 residues. After removal of 6 bases from V and 5 bases from J, the junction contained 6 bases not matched to a gene.

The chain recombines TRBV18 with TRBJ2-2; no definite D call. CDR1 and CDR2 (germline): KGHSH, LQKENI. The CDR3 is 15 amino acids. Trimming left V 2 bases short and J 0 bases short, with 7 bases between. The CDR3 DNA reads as TGTGCCAGCTCACCAGGGTCAACGAACACCGGGGAGCTGTTTTTT. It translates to CASSPGSTNTGELFF.

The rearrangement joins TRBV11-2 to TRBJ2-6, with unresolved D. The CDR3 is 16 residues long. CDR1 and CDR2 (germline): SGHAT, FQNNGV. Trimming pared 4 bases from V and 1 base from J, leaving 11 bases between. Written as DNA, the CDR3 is TGTGCCAGCAGCTCCCCGGGCAGTTCTGGGGCCAACGTCCTGACTTTC. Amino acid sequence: CASSSPGSSGANVLTF.

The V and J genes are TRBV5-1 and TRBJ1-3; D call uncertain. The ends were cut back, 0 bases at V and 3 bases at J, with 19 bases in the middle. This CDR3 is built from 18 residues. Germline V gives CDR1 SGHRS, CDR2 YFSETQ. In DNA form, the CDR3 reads TGCGCCAGCAGCTTGGCGATAGATAGCCTAGATCGTGGAAACACCATATATTTT. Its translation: CASSLAIDSLDRGNTIYF.

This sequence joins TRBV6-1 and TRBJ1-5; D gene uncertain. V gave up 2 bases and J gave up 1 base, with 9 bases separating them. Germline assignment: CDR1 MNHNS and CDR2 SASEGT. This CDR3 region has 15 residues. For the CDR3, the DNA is TGTGCCAGCAGTGAATTGGGAGTGAGCAATCAGCCCCAGCATTTT. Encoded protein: CASSELGVSNQPQHF.

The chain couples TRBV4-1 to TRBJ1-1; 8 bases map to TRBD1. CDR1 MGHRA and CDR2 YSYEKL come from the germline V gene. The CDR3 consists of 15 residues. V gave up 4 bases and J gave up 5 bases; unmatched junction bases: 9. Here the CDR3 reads CASSPRTGRGTEAFF. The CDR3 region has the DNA TGCGCCAGCAGCCCTCGGACAGGGCGGGGGACTGAAGCTTTCTTT.

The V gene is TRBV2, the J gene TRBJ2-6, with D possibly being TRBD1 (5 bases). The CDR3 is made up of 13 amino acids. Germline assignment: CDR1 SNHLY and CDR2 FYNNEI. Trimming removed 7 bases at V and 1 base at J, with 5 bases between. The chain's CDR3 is CASTGSGANVLTF. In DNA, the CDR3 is TGTGCCAGCACAGGGTCTGGGGCCAACGTCCTGACTTTC.

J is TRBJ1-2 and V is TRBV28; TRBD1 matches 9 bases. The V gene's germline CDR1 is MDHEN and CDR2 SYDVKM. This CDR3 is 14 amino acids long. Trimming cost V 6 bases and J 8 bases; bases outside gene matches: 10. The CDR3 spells CASSSGTGLGGYTF. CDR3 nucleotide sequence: TGTGCCAGCAGCTCCGGGACAGGGTTGGGAGGCTACACCTTC.

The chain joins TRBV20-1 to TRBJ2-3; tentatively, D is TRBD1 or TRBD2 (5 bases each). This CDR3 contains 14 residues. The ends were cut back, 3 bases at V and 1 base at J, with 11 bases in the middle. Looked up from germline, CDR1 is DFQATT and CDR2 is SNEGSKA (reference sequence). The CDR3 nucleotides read TGCAGTGCTAGTCGGGGCCTCCGCACAGATACGCAGTATTTT. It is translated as CSASRGLRTDTQYF.

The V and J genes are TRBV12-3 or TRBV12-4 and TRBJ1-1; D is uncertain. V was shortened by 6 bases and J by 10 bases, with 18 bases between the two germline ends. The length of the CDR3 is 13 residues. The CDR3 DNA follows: TGTGCCAGCAGCCACCCCAACGGAAGGGTAGCTTTCTTT. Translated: CASSHPNGRVAFF.

The CDR3 nucleotides read TGTGCCAGCAGCGTATATGGAGGGCGCGCTGGAAACACCATATATTTT. This sequence encodes CASSVYGGRAGNTIYF. This sequence joins TRBV9 and TRBJ1-3; D unclear. The CDR3 sequence is 16 residues long. The V end was cut by 1 base, the J end by 2 bases, with 13 bases between. The V gene's germline CDR1 is SGDLS and CDR2 YYNGEE.

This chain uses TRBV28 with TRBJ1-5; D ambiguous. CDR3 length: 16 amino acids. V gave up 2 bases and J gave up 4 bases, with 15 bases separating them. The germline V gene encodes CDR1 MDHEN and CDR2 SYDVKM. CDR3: CASSLTLREKNQPQHF. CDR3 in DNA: TGTGCCAGCAGTTTAACGCTTAGGGAGAAAAATCAGCCCCAGCATTTT.

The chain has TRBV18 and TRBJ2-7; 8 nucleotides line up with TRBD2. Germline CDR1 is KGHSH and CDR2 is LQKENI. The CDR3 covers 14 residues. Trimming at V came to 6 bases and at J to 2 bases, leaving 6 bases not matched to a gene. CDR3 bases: TGTGCCAGCTCCTCGGGAGGGGTACCCTACGAGCAGTACTTC. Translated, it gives CASSSGGVPYEQYF.

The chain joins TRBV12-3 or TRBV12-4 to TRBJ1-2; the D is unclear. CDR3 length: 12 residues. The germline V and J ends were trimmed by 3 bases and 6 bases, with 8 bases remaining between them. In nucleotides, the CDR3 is TGTGCCAGCAGTTTTCGACTGAATGGCTACACCTTC. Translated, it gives CASSFRLNGYTF.